This T cell receptor (beta chain) is drawn from a study of healthy donors' naive CD4 and CD8 T cells (dated by TCRdb to the mid-2010s). Turning to the overall study: Donor selection covered three age groups (20-25, 40-50 and 60-70 years) with several people in each, and the resulting cohort had a mean age of roughly 45 and was half female. The donors were HLA-typed by sequencing at HLA-A, -B, -C, -DRB1, -DQB1 and -DPB1, using the SBTexcellerator protocol, an ABI3130xl analyzer and SBTengine software. Peripheral blood mononuclear cells were collected from under 20 healthy, unrelated individuals. To check how TCR variation relates to lineage commitment, the researchers sequenced rearranged TCR alpha and beta chains taken from naive CD4+ and CD8+ T cells. For TCR alpha, a new primer set was designed to cover all functional IMGT alpha gene variants, and all other steps followed the beta-chain workflow. Broader findings and caveats from the paper: The study did not directly address whether homeostatic proliferation of naive T cells might have biased the repertoire. Because alpha and beta chains were sequenced in bulk and could not be paired, combined chain effects were not evaluated. Naive CD4+ and CD8+ cells reportedly showed biased usage of most V and J gene segments, and this bias was consistent across donors and independent of HLA genotype. In both chains, CD4+ lineage was associated with a positively charged CDR3, and CD8+ lineage was associated with a negatively charged CDR3. V genes, J genes and CDR3 charge together appeared to explain 10% to 15% of CD4/CD8 propensity variance, in a largely additive manner.

Reads for this sample came from a 454 GS FLX Titanium. TCR libraries were built from about 500 ng of total RNA with a previously published linear amplification protocol. The sequencing itself ran on the Roche/454 Genome Sequencer using Titanium chemistry. In the paper's pipeline: Roughly 78,000 rearranged TCR alpha transcripts were sequenced from four or five of the healthy donors. Unique TCR clonotypes were defined by the CDR3 junction under IMGT nomenclature, and duplicate transcripts were removed. CD4 versus CD8 status was modeled on V and J genes by logistic regression in R 2.13.0, with adjustment for donor effects and Bonferroni correction for multiple testing. TCRdb took the public reads, trimmed them with fastp at Q25, ran MiXCR for clone calling and kept in-frame beta chains. Rows matching on CDR3 protein sequence are summarized as one entry with the most common DNA and genes. TCRdb assigned the V and J calls; the authors' analysis was not used. The sample table shows approximately 200,000 distinct CDR3 sequences, and nearly 75% are seen once. The top ten hold about 2.3% of the sample.

The V and J ends are trimmed by 5 bases and 10 bases, leaving 25 bases between them. Reading the germline V gene gives CDR1 MNHEY and CDR2 SVGAGI. The CDR3 goes from the cysteine to the phenylalanine over 16 residues. Just the 48-base CDR3 DNA is kept, in frame starting at base 1. On this clonotype itself: Its specific antigen is unknown. The sample holds no much larger clone one base away, and base qualities are not on file.

Cells with a CD4+CD8-CD45RO-CD45RA+ profile were isolated by FACS and defined as naive CD4+ T cells, and those with a CD8+CD4-CD45RA+CD27bright profile were defined as naive CD8+ T cells. The antibodies used for sorting targeted CD4 (RPA-T4), CD8 (SK1), CD27 (O323), CD45RA (HI100) and CD45RO (UCHL1). The rearrangement combines TRBV6-5 with TRBJ2-3; the D call is tentative, TRBD1 or TRBD2, as each matches 5 bases. Sequenced material: naive CD4+ and CD8+ T cells sorted from blood, pooled from several donors. Interpreted using the paper, the cell subset or site label stands for: FACS-sorted naive CD4+ (CD45RO-CD45RA+) and naive CD8+ (CD45RA+CD27bright) T cells. The sequence was collected from a pool of human donors in good health; the sample pools cells from several healthy donors. The CDR3: CASSRDQRRPGFAQYF. The nucleotides read TGTGCCAGCAGTAGGGACCAGCGACGACCCGGATTCGCGCAGTATTTT.